A single sample is the source of the 2 T cell receptor beta chains below, sequenced in a study of regulatory T cells in long-lasting Graves disease. Time point reported: persistent/refractory GD, antithyroid drugs over 5 years with positive TRAb. PBMC RNA was the source of the TCR library. The TCR beta library used iRepertoire HTBI primers with Arm-PCR amplification of CDR3. One entry per CDR3 protein, called by TCRdb with MiXCR from the multiplex PCR reads. This sample has more than 650,000 distinct CDR3 sequences, with about 30% found just once. The specimen was peripheral blood mononuclear cells (PBMCs), collected when the disease was refractory, from a patient treated with antithyroid drugs. These receptors originate from a female donor with Graves disease.

As regards this clonotype: This may stem from a read error, because a much larger clone lies one nucleotide away. The conserved phenylalanine or tryptophan normally closing the CDR3 is absent here, so this likely arose from a read error. The gene calls are TRBV12-3 or TRBV12-4 and TRBJ2-5; TRBD1 is a possible D gene (5 bases). The CDR3 runs to 14 residues. V lost 3 bases to trimming and J lost 4 bases, with 12 bases between them. CDR3 sequence reads: CASSFSGQGETQYL. The CDR3 coding sequence is TGTGCCAGCAGTTTTTCCGGCCAGGGAGAGACCCAGTACCTC.

J is TRBJ1-5 and V is TRBV28, with TRBD1 matching 7 bases. From germline, CDR1 is MDHEN and CDR2 SYDVKM. Trimming took 3 bases from V and 4 from J; bases not matched to a gene: 9. This CDR3 is 16 amino acids long. The CDR3 reads CASSFKGALGNQPQHF. The CDR3 nucleotides are TGTGCCAGCAGTTTCAAGGGGGCGCTGGGGAATCAGCCCCAGCATTTT.